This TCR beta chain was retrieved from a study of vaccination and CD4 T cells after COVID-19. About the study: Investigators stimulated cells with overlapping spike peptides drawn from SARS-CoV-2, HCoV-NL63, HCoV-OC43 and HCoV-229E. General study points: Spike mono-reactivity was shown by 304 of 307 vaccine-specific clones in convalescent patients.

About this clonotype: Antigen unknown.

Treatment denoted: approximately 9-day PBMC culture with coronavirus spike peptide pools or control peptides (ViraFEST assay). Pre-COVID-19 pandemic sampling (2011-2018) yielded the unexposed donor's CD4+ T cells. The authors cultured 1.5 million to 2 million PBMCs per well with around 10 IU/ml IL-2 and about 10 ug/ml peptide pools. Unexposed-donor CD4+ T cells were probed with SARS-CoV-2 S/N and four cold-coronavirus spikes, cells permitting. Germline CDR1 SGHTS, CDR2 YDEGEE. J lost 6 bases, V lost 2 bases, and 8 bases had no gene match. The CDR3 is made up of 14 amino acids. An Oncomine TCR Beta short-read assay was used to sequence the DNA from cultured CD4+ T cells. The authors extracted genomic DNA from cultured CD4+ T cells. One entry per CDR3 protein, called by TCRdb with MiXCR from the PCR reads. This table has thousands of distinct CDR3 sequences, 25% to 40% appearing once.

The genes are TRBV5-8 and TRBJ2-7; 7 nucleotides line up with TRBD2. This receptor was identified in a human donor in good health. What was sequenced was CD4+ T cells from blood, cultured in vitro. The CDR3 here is CASSFPVREGEQYF. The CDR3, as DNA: TGTGCCAGCAGCTTTCCGGTCAGGGAGGGCGAGCAGTACTTC. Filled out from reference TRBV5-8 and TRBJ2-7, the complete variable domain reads EAGVTQSPTHLIKTRGQQATLRCSPISGHTSVYWYQQALGLGLQFLLWYDEGEERNRGNFPPRFSGRQFPNYSSELNVNALELEDSALYLCASSFPVREGEQYFGPGTRLTVT.